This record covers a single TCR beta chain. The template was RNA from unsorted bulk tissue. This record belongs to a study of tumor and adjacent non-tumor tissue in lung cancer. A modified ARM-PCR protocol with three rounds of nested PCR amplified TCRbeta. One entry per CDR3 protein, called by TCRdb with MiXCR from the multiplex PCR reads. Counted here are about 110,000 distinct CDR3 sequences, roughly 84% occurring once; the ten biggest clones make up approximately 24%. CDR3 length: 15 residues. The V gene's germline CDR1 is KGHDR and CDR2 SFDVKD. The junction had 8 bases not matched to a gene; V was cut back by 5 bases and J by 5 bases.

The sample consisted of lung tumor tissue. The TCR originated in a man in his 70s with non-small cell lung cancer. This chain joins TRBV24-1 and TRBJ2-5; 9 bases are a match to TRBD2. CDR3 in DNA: TGTGCCACCAGTGGCGAGCGGGGGGACGGGGAGACCCAGTACTTC. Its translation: CATSGERGDGETQYF.